This T cell receptor beta chain was obtained from a study of cytomegalovirus exposure and HLA in healthy donors. Sequencing was performed with immunoSEQ multiplex PCR; in TCRdb, only in-frame clones are kept and a portion is missing. The sample lists 66,000 or so clones; 97% were seen once. Overall study findings and caveats: Cytomegalovirus association was listed for approximately 160 TCR beta chains.

V was shortened by 6 bases and J by 3 bases, with 12 bases between the two germline ends. The CDR3 has 13 residues. The germline gives CDR1 MNHEY, CDR2 SMNVEV (reference sequence). On this clone itself: Its antigen is unidentified.

V and J are TRBV27 and TRBJ2-7, with D perhaps matching TRBD1 (5 bases). The specimen was PBMCs. This sequence was found in a woman under 30 in good health and CMV-seropositive. DNA for the CDR3: TGTGCCAGCAGACCTCAGGGATACTACGAGCAGTACTTC. Its translation: CASRPQGYYEQYF.